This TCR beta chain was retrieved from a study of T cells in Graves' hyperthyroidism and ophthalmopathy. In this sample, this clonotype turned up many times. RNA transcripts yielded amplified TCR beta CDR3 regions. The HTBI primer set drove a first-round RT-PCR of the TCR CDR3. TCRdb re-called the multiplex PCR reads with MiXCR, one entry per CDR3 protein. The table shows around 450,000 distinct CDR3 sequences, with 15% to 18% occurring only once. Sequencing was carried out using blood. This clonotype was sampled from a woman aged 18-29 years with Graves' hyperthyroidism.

DNA of the CDR3: TGTGCCAGCAGTTACTCGGACTATTCCTACGAGCAGTACTTC. Its protein is CASSYSDYSYEQYF. The rearrangement links TRBV6-5 to TRBJ2-7; D possibly corresponds to TRBD2 (6 bases). V lost 0 bases, J lost 1 base, and 7 bases lay in between. This CDR3 spans 14 amino acids. Germline CDR1 and CDR2: MNHEY and SVGAGI.